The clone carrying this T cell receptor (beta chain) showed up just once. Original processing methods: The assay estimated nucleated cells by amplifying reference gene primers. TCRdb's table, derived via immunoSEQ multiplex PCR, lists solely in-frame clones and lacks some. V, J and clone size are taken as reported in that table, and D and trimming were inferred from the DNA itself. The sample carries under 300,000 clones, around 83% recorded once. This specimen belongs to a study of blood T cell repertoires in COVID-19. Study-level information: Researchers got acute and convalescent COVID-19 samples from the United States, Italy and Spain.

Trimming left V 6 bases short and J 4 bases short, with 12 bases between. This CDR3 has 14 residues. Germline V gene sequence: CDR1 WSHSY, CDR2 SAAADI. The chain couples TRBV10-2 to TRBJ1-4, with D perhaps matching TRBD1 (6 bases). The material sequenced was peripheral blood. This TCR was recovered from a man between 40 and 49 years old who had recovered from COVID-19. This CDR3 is CASRQGQNNEKLFF. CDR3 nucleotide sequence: TGCGCCAGCAGGCAGGGACAAAATAATGAAAAACTGTTTTTT.